The rows below give T cell receptor beta chains drawn from one sample of a study of blood T cell repertoires in COVID-19. TCRdb's copy holds only in-frame clones and misses some; the assay was immunoSEQ multiplex PCR. Of fewer than 90,000 clones in the sample, just under 80% were seen once. The source material was peripheral blood. The receptors here all came from a man aged 65 to 85 with COVID-19, enrolled during active disease. CDR3s include the opening cysteine and the closing phenylalanine or tryptophan. A D gene is named only where the DNA matches it firmly. Rows may omit the clone size; those that give it use once, few, many or a size class.

cdr3_length | j_call | clone_size | d_call | v_call | cdr3_aa | cdr3_nt
16 | TRBJ2-3 | . | TRBD2 | TRBV7-2 | CASSSRLAVSTDTQYF | TGTGCCAGCAGCTCAAGACTAGCGGTTAGCACAGATACGCAGTATTTT
17 | TRBJ1-3 | once | TRBD1 | TRBV7-2 | CASSFPFRTGGDNTIYF | TGTGCCAGCAGCTTTCCCTTCCGGACAGGGGGCGATAACACCATATATTTT
18 | TRBJ1-6 | few | TRBD1 | TRBV20-1 | CSASLGQGSPRKNSPLHF | TGCAGTGCTAGTTTGGGACAGGGTTCCCCGCGGAAGAATTCACCCCTCCACTTT
18 | TRBJ1-6 | . | . | TRBV6-1 | CASSEAWQGIAYNSPLHF | TGTGCCAGCAGTGAAGCATGGCAGGGAATTGCCTATAATTCACCCCTCCACTTT
15 | TRBJ2-7 | . | TRBD1 | TRBV7-7 | CASSLRGTGDYEQYF | TGTGCTAGCAGCTTAAGGGGGACAGGTGACTACGAGCAGTACTTC
14 | TRBJ1-2 | . | TRBD1 | TRBV24-1 | CATSDGRDREGYTF | TGTGCCACCAGTGATGGCCGGGACAGGGAGGGCTACACCTTC
13 | TRBJ1-5 | . | . | TRBV19 | CASSTFEAQPQHF | TGTGCCAGTAGTACCTTCGAAGCGCAGCCCCAGCATTTT
16 | TRBJ1-3 | . | . | TRBV19 | CASSIDLTSSGNTIYF | TGTGCCAGTAGTATAGATCTTACGAGCTCTGGAAACACCATATATTTT
16 | TRBJ2-7 | . | . | TRBV6-5 | CASSYSILGVTYEQYF | TGTGCCAGCAGTTACTCGATTCTCGGGGTCACCTACGAGCAGTACTTC
14 | TRBJ1-2 | . | . | TRBV28 | CASSLWETLYGYTF | TGTGCCAGCAGTTTGTGGGAGACCCTTTATGGCTACACCTTC
15 | TRBJ2-1 | once | TRBD2 | TRBV6-5 | CASSYALAGVNEQFF | TGTGCCAGCAGTTACGCCCTAGCGGGAGTCAATGAGCAGTTCTTC
16 | TRBJ2-7 | . | . | TRBV18 | CASSHTPGTPSYEQYF | TGTGCCAGCTCCCATACTCCCGGGACACCCTCCTACGAGCAGTACTTC
11 | TRBJ2-4 | . | . | TRBV10-2 | CASSESYIQYF | TGCGCCAGCAGTGAGTCCTACATTCAGTACTTC
18 | TRBJ2-2 | . | . | TRBV4-1 | CASSHVLAILTGTGELFF | TGCGCCAGCAGCCATGTCTTAGCGATCCTTACGGGTACCGGGGAGCTGTTTTTT
13 | TRBJ1-2 | . | . | TRBV12-3/TRBV12-4 | CASSLGRGYGYTF | TGTGCCAGCAGTTTGGGCAGGGGTTATGGCTACACCTTC
12 | TRBJ1-4 | . | TRBD1 | TRBV30 | CAWDRAREKLFF | TGTGCCTGGGACAGGGCGAGGGAAAAACTGTTTTTT
15 | TRBJ1-1 | . | . | TRBV18 | CASSPEGYLNTEAFF | TGTGCCAGCTCCCCTGAGGGTTACCTGAACACTGAAGCTTTCTTT
15 | TRBJ2-3 | once | TRBD1 | TRBV28 | CASSLSKGATDTQYF | TGTGCCAGCAGTTTATCGAAGGGGGCCACAGATACGCAGTATTTT
14 | TRBJ1-5 | . | TRBD1 | TRBV7-9 | CASSSGQEDQPQHF | TGTGCCAGCAGCTCCGGACAGGAGGATCAGCCCCAGCATTTT
11 | TRBJ1-2 | . | . | TRBV28 | CASSQNYGYTF | TGTGCCAGCAGTCAAAACTATGGCTACACCTTC
14 | TRBJ2-3 | . | . | TRBV9 | CASTRSGRTDTQYF | TGTGCCAGCACCCGAAGCGGCCGCACAGATACGCAGTATTTT
13 | TRBJ1-2 | . | TRBD1 | TRBV5-1 | CASSSDRAYGYTF | TGCGCCAGCAGTTCGGACAGGGCCTATGGCTACACCTTC
16 | TRBJ2-1 | . | TRBD2 | TRBV28 | CASTRTSGSSYNEQFF | TGTGCCAGCACGCGGACTAGCGGGAGCTCCTACAATGAGCAGTTCTTC
16 | TRBJ1-1 | . | . | TRBV5-8 | CASSLGLGQGGTEAFF | TGTGCCAGCAGCTTGGGATTGGGTCAGGGTGGCACTGAAGCTTTCTTT
14 | TRBJ2-5 | . | . | TRBV7-2 | CASSLPVGSGTQYF | TGTGCCAGCAGCTTACCTGTGGGCTCCGGAACCCAGTACTTC
14 | TRBJ2-2 | . | . | TRBV7-9 | CASSPTRDTGELFF | TGTGCCAGCAGCCCGACTAGGGACACCGGGGAGCTGTTTTTT
12 | TRBJ2-3 | . | . | TRBV11-1 | CASSSRRDTQYF | TGTGCCAGCAGCTCCCGTAGAGATACGCAGTATTTT
14 | TRBJ2-4 | . | TRBD1 | TRBV27 | CASSRTGGSGIQYF | TGTGCCAGCAGCCGGACAGGGGGTTCTGGCATTCAGTACTTC
15 | TRBJ2-7 | . | TRBD2 | TRBV27 | CASSRRGLAVYEQYF | TGTGCCAGCAGCCGTCGGGGACTAGCGGTCTACGAGCAGTACTTC
17 | TRBJ2-2 | . | TRBD2 | TRBV5-1 | CASSLGLAGVSSGELFF | TGCGCCAGCAGCTTGGGACTAGCGGGAGTCAGCTCCGGGGAGCTGTTTTTT
14 | TRBJ2-3 | . | TRBD2 | TRBV10-1 | CASRPGLAGDTQYF | TGCGCCAGCAGACCCGGACTAGCGGGAGATACGCAGTATTTT
15 | TRBJ1-2 | . | . | TRBV4-2 | CASYPGTAVGGGYTF | TGTGCCTCATATCCTGGGACCGCCGTTGGGGGGGGCTACACCTTC
15 | TRBJ2-7 | . | . | TRBV6-5 | CASSYSQGSSYEQYF | TGTGCCAGCAGTTACTCTCAGGGCAGCTCCTACGAGCAGTACTTC
16 | TRBJ2-7 | . | TRBD1 | TRBV3-1/TRBV3-2 | CASSQEGTGASYEQYF | TGTGCCAGCAGCCAAGAGGGGACAGGGGCGTCCTACGAGCAGTACTTC
15 | TRBJ1-4 | . | . | TRBV7-9 | CASSPSGGGDEKLFF | TGTGCCAGCAGCCCCTCGGGGGGCGGGGATGAAAAACTGTTTTTT
15 | TRBJ1-3 | once | . | TRBV9 | CASSVDPEAGNTIYF | TGTGCCAGCAGCGTAGACCCCGAGGCTGGAAACACCATATATTTT
17 | TRBJ2-3 | . | TRBD2 | TRBV7-2 | CASSLARRTSKTDTQYF | TGTGCCAGCAGCTTGGCCAGGCGGACTAGTAAGACAGATACGCAGTATTTT
14 | TRBJ1-2 | . | . | TRBV13 | CASSPQGLVYGYTF | TGTGCCAGCAGCCCTCAGGGGTTAGTCTATGGCTACACCTTC
13 | TRBJ2-7 | . | . | TRBV7-2 | CASSLGTGYEQYF | TGTGCCAGCAGCTTAGGGACTGGCTACGAGCAGTACTTC
13 | TRBJ1-1 | . | . | TRBV7-9 | CASTPQPGGEAFF | TGTGCCAGCACCCCCCAACCTGGCGGTGAAGCTTTCTTT
14 | TRBJ2-7 | . | TRBD1 | TRBV6-5 | CASSLDRAGYEQYF | TGTGCCAGCAGTCTCGACAGGGCAGGCTACGAGCAGTACTTC
13 | TRBJ1-5 | . | . | TRBV19 | CASWAGPRGPQHF | TGTGCCAGTTGGGCAGGGCCCAGAGGGCCCCAGCATTTT
16 | TRBJ2-1 | . | . | TRBV7-2 | CASSLGGVRIYNEQFF | TGTGCCAGCAGCTTAGGCGGAGTCCGTATCTACAATGAGCAGTTCTTC
14 | TRBJ1-4 | . | . | TRBV5-1 | CASSFGNGDEKLFF | TGCGCCAGCAGCTTCGGCAACGGGGATGAAAAACTGTTTTTT
17 | TRBJ2-3 | . | TRBD2 | TRBV24-1 | CATSDFSLAGGTDTQYF | TGTGCCACCAGTGATTTTTCTCTAGCGGGGGGTACAGATACGCAGTATTTT
14 | TRBJ1-1 | . | . | TRBV6-1 | CASSEGTHNTEAFF | TGTGCCAGCAGTGAAGGGACACATAACACTGAAGCTTTCTTT
17 | TRBJ2-2 | . | . | TRBV5-1 | CASSSGPTSGNTGELFF | TGCGCCAGCAGCTCCGGCCCGACTAGTGGTAACACCGGGGAGCTGTTTTTT
15 | TRBJ2-1 | many | TRBD2 | TRBV29-1 | CSVETPSGRINEQFF | TGCAGCGTTGAAACGCCTAGCGGGAGGATCAATGAGCAGTTCTTC
14 | TRBJ1-2 | . | . | TRBV19 | CASSVGRGNYGYTF | TGTGCCAGTAGTGTGGGGCGGGGAAACTATGGCTACACCTTC
13 | TRBJ1-1 | . | . | TRBV11-1 | CASSLSSNTEAFF | TGTGCCAGCAGCTTGAGCTCGAACACTGAAGCTTTCTTT
12 | TRBJ1-2 | . | . | TRBV29-1 | CSVRTDPYGYTF | TGCAGCGTTCGGACAGACCCCTATGGCTACACCTTC
16 | TRBJ2-7 | . | TRBD1 | TRBV5-6 | CASSPPPWDRAYEQYF | TGTGCCAGCAGCCCCCCGCCTTGGGACAGGGCCTACGAGCAGTACTTC
16 | TRBJ2-1 | . | . | TRBV4-1 | CASSQAGQLGGDEQFF | TGCGCCAGCAGCCAAGCAGGACAGCTAGGGGGGGATGAGCAGTTCTTC
16 | TRBJ2-1 | . | TRBD2 | TRBV7-7 | CASSLGGRTSYNEQFF | TGTGCCAGCAGCTTAGGCGGGAGAACGTCCTACAATGAGCAGTTCTTC
14 | TRBJ2-7 | many | . | TRBV6-5 | CASKSAGAIHEQYF | TGTGCCAGCAAATCGGCGGGGGCGATCCACGAGCAGTACTTC
13 | TRBJ1-2 | once | . | TRBV18 | CASSPSLDYGYTF | TGTGCCAGCTCACCATCATTAGACTATGGCTACACCTTC
13 | TRBJ1-4 | . | . | TRBV5-1 | CASSLGQPEKLFF | TGCGCCAGCAGCTTAGGACAGCCCGAAAAACTGTTTTTT
13 | TRBJ1-1 | . | . | TRBV2 | CASSQGYASEAFF | TGTGCCAGCAGTCAGGGATACGCGTCTGAAGCTTTCTTT
16 | TRBJ1-1 | . | TRBD1 | TRBV10-3 | CAISEHGQGADTEAFF | TGTGCCATCAGTGAGCACGGACAGGGGGCTGACACTGAAGCTTTCTTT
16 | TRBJ2-7 | . | TRBD2 | TRBV24-1 | CATSDQSGKSSYEQYF | TGTGCCACCAGTGACCAGAGCGGGAAAAGCTCCTACGAGCAGTACTTC